A few counts support the clone carrying this T cell receptor (beta chain). Its antigen is still unknown. This entry belongs to a study of beta chain features in type 1 diabetes. The study, taken as a whole, reports: Small HLA sub-analyses could not settle whether HLA shapes TCRB rearrangement. The similarity of naive, central memory and Treg TCRB repertoires appeared greater among patients than among healthy donors. Significant though moderate, a shortening of TCRB CDR3s appeared in all four CD4+ subsets of Type 1 diabetes patients.

Cells sorted by CD45RO/CCR7/CD25/CD127/CD95/CD27 comprised CD4+ naive, central memory, regulatory and stem cell-like memory cells. Sorted cells reached over 95% purity in every population. TCRB transcripts that were expressed got sequenced, as all of the isolated RNA had been reverse transcribed. Sequenced by immunoSEQ multiplex PCR; TCRdb stores in-frame clones only, minus some. This table has some 350,000 clones, roughly 14% appearing once. Germline CDR1 and CDR2: MGHDK and SYGVNS. This CDR3 comprises 16 residues. Trimming cost V 1 base and J 4 bases, with 15 bases left between them. The sequenced sample consisted of naive CD4+ T cells from blood. The chain recombines TRBV25-1 with TRBJ2-3; D may be TRBD2 (7 bases). The receptor was isolated from a young woman with type 1 diabetes. The CDR3 DNA follows: TGTGCCAGCAGTGAATTAGGGGGGGCGCAGGCAGATACGCAGTATTTT. This encodes CASSELGGAQADTQYF.